The clone carrying this TCR beta chain was counted many times. Time point in this sample: after trial treatment. The treatment was: LDRT plus nivolumab, ipilimumab, low-dose cyclophosphamide and aspirin (RACIN trial). This sample was taken from a study of low-dose radiotherapy and immunotherapy resistance in tumors. Trimming left V 8 bases short and J 4 bases short, with 10 bases between. CDR1 and CDR2 (germline): SNHLY, FYNNEI. The CDR3 is 12 residues long. TRAV- and TRBV-specific primers, spanning alpha and beta chains, primed first-strand cDNA. Over roughly 18 PCR cycles, TCRs were amplified from a constant-region primer and V-primer adapter. From the reads, TCRdb called clonotypes with MiXCR, one entry per CDR3 protein. The data hold 80,000 or so distinct CDR3 sequences, with around 17% observed a single time.

The rearrangement joins TRBV2 to TRBJ2-3; D gene ambiguous. This clonotype was obtained from a male donor with prostate cancer. Sequencing used PBMCs, obtained after low-dose radiotherapy plus immunotherapy. CDR3 region: CASLPRADTQYF. The CDR3 DNA reads as TGTGCCAGCCTCCCGCGCGCAGATACGCAGTATTTT.